Described below is a single T cell receptor (beta chain) sequence and its context. The method was immunoSEQ multiplex PCR; TCRdb's version includes in-frame clones alone and lacks a portion of them. The sample consists of roughly 93,000 clones, around 95% of them appearing once. This specimen belongs to a study of technical replicates of blood from a handful of donors. V trimming: 1 base; J trimming: 8 bases; junction bases outside the gene matches: 6. The CDR3 is made up of 16 amino acids. Germline V gives CDR1 MGHRA, CDR2 YSYEKL. The sample consisted of T cells isolated from PBMCs. The sequence was collected from a human donor in good health. The J gene is TRBJ1-6, the V gene TRBV4-1, with 9 bases fitting TRBD1. CDR3 loop: CASSQGTGVIYSPLHF. As DNA, the CDR3 is TGCGCCAGCAGCCAAGGGACAGGGGTAATTTATTCACCCCTCCACTTT.